These 26 T cell receptor beta chains originate from one sample sequenced in a study of blood T cell repertoires in COVID-19. Libraries were prepared by immunoSEQ multiplex PCR; TCRdb keeps only in-frame clonotypes and omits some of them. Found here are nearly 55,000 clones, more than 60% of them singletons; the top ten hold under 15%. The specimen sequenced was peripheral blood. The origin of the receptors is a human donor with active or convalescent COVID-19. The donor label of this sample is uncertain.

The V call is TRBV27, the J call TRBJ2-7; weak D call: TRBD2 (6 bases). V was cut by 5 bases and J by 0 bases, with 14 bases left in between. CDR3 length: 15 amino acids. CDR1 is MNHEY and CDR2 is SMNVEV in the germline V gene (reference sequence). The CDR3 sequence: CASSPGGVLSYEQYF. In DNA, the CDR3 is TGTGCCAGCAGTCCCGGCGGGGTCCTCTCCTACGAGCAGTACTTC.

J is TRBJ2-2 and V is TRBV11-3, with a weak D call TRBD1 (5 bases). The CDR3 is made up of 14 amino acids. V lost 5 bases to trimming and J lost 5 bases, with 12 bases between them. Germline CDR1 SGHNT, CDR2 YENEEA. CDR3 nucleotide sequence: TGTGCCAGCAGCACAAGGGGCGGAACCGGGGAGCTGTTTTTT. Its protein is CASSTRGGTGELFF.

The chain couples TRBV6-5 to TRBJ2-7, with a weak D call TRBD1 (6 bases). From germline, CDR1 is MNHEY and CDR2 SVGAGI. The CDR3 runs to 13 residues. Trimming took 6 bases from V and 5 from J, leaving 14 bases between them. The CDR3 protein is CASSRWTVHEQYF. The CDR3 coding sequence is TGTGCCAGCAGCCGCTGGACAGTACACGAGCAGTACTTC.

The gene calls are TRBV30 and TRBJ2-5; TRBD1 matches at 8 bases. V lost 3 bases, J lost 5 bases, and 5 bases stayed unmatched. The CDR3 consists of 13 residues. Germline CDR1 GTSNPN, CDR2 SVGIG (reference sequence). The CDR3 DNA reads as TGTGCCTGGAGGACAGGGGCCGGGGAGACCCAGTACTTC. This sequence encodes CAWRTGAGETQYF.

The V call is TRBV14, the J call TRBJ2-1, with 10 bases matching TRBD2. This CDR3 spans 17 amino acids. Losses at the gene ends were 2 bases for V and 4 bases for J; bases not matched to a gene: 8. CDR1 and CDR2 from the germline V gene are SGHDN and FVKESK. The DNA for the CDR3 is TGTGCCAGCAGCCAATTCGTAACTAGCGGGGTGTACAATGAGCAGTTCTTC. It encodes CASSQFVTSGVYNEQFF.

V and J are TRBV28 and TRBJ1-5; 10 bases agree with TRBD1. The V and J ends lost 3 bases and 4 bases, in that order; junction bases with no gene match: 3. The CDR3 is 15 residues long. Germline values: CDR1 MDHEN, CDR2 SYDVKM. The DNA of the CDR3 is TGTGCCAGCAGTTTCGGGGGACAGGGGAATCAGCCCCAGCATTTT. Translated: CASSFGGQGNQPQHF.

The chain couples TRBV6-2 or TRBV6-3 to TRBJ2-7; 11 bases are a match to TRBD2. Looked up from germline, CDR1 is MNHEY and CDR2 is SVGEGT. The junction had 14 bases not matched to a gene; V was cut back by 4 bases and J by 3 bases. The CDR3 extends over 18 amino acids. The CDR3 DNA is TGTGCCAGCAGTTCGCAAATACTACTAGCGGGAGAATACTACGAGCAGTACTTC. It translates to CASSSQILLAGEYYEQYF.

This chain uses TRBV10-2 with TRBJ2-3, with D possibly matching TRBD2 (6 bases). The CDR3 contains 13 residues. Germline assignment: CDR1 WSHSY and CDR2 SAAADI. V lost 5 bases and J lost 10, with 16 bases in between. This chain's CDR3 is CASSPASSAPQYF. CDR3 coding DNA: TGCGCCAGCAGTCCCGCGTCTAGCGCGCCGCAGTATTTT.

The chain has TRBV7-9 and TRBJ1-2; maybe TRBD1 (5 bases). Trimming took 4 bases from V and 7 from J, leaving 13 bases between them. CDR1 and CDR2 (germline): SEHNR, FQNEAQ (reference sequence). This CDR3 is built from 13 residues. The CDR3 reads CASSSIDSSGYTF. The DNA of the CDR3 is TGTGCCAGCAGCTCAATCGACAGTAGTGGCTACACCTTC.

V and J are TRBV25-1 and TRBJ2-3; 7 nucleotides line up with TRBD2. The germline CDR1 and CDR2 sequences are MGHDK and SYGVNS. The junction had 9 bases not matched to a gene; V was cut back by 5 bases and J by 1 base. The length of the CDR3 is 16 residues. This CDR3 is CASSKAASGRTDTQYF. DNA of the CDR3: TGTGCCAGCAGTAAAGCGGCTAGCGGTCGCACAGATACGCAGTATTTT.

The V gene is TRBV19, the J gene TRBJ2-4; tentative D call: TRBD1 (5 bases). Trimming stripped 2 bases from V and 9 bases from J, with 14 bases between. The CDR3 runs 14 residues. Germline V gene sequence: CDR1 LNHDA, CDR2 SQIVND (reference sequence). CDR3 region: CASSIRQGSGIQYF. The CDR3 DNA follows: TGTGCCAGTAGTATACGGCAGGGAAGTGGCATTCAGTACTTC.

DNA for the CDR3: TGTGCCACCAGCAGAGATAGGACTGCAGGTCAGCCCCAGCATTTT. This gives the protein CATSRDRTAGQPQHF. The chain recombines TRBV15 with TRBJ1-5, with D unresolved. The CDR3 has 15 residues. CDR1 and CDR2 from the germline V gene are LNHNV and YYDKDF (reference sequence). The ends were cut back, 0 bases at V and 6 bases at J, with 12 bases in the middle.

The chain is built from TRBV14 and TRBJ2-7; no firm D call. CDR1 and CDR2 from the germline V gene are SGHDN and FVKESK. CDR3 length: 15 residues. Deletions cut 7 bases from V and 2 bases from J, with 18 bases between. In DNA, the CDR3 is TGTGCCAGCACCATCCCACCTAGATTCGCCTACGAGCAGTACTTC. This encodes CASTIPPRFAYEQYF. Combining the CDR3 with reference TRBV14 and TRBJ2-7 gives the whole variable domain EAGVTQFPSHSVIEKGQTVTLRCDPISGHDNLYWYRRVMGKEIKFLLHFVKESKQDESGMPNNRFLAERTGGTYSTLKVQPAELEDSGVYFCASTIPPRFAYEQYFGPGTRLTVT.

This chain uses TRBV6-1 with TRBJ2-1; possible D gene TRBD2, 6 bases. Trimming removed 3 bases at V and 3 bases at J, with 15 bases between. The CDR3 is made up of 16 amino acids. Per the germline V gene, CDR1 is MNHNS and CDR2 is SASEGT. The CDR3 loop reads CASSEDFSGYYNEQFF. In DNA, the CDR3 is TGTGCCAGCAGTGAGGACTTTAGCGGCTACTACAATGAGCAGTTCTTC.

The chain carries TRBV18 and TRBJ2-3; 9 bases fit TRBD1. The V gene's germline CDR1 is KGHSH and CDR2 LQKENI. V was pared by 6 bases and J by 4 bases, with 5 bases of the junction left unmatched. This CDR3 spans 14 amino acids. In DNA form, the CDR3 reads TGTGCCAGCTCGGAGACAGGGGGTCCAGATACGCAGTATTTT. Translated: CASSETGGPDTQYF. Filled out from reference TRBV18 and TRBJ2-3, the complete variable domain reads NAGVMQNPRHLVRRRGQEARLRCSPMKGHSHVYWYRQLPEEGLKFMVYLQKENIIDESGMPKERFSAEFPKEGPSILRIQQVVRGDSAAYFCASSETGGPDTQYFGPGTRLTVL.

This clone was counted once. This rearrangement joins TRBV5-4 to TRBJ1-2; D might be TRBD1 (5 bases). Germline values: CDR1 SGHNT, CDR2 YYREEE (reference sequence). There are 16 residues in the CDR3. V lost 4 bases and J lost 8, with 24 bases in between. As DNA, the CDR3 is TGTGCCAGCAGCGCGGGACTAGGGATGGGGACGGGGGGCTACACCTTC. Encoded protein: CASSAGLGMGTGGYTF.

This sequence joins TRBV27 and TRBJ2-5; 11 bases align to TRBD2. CDR1 is MNHEY, CDR2 SMNVEV, per germline (reference sequence). V shed 5 bases, J shed 2 bases, and the junction held 10 bases outside the gene matches. The CDR3 totals 17 residues. The CDR3 region is CASSPPSGRSGQETQYF. In DNA, the CDR3 is TGTGCCAGCAGTCCCCCTAGCGGGAGGAGTGGGCAAGAGACCCAGTACTTC.

This chain uses TRBV11-2 with TRBJ1-4; D is uncertain. CDR1 and CDR2 from the germline V gene are SGHAT and FQNNGV. This CDR3 comprises 13 residues. The V gene lost 5 bases and the J gene lost 8 bases, with 12 bases spanning the gap. The CDR3 spells CASSLSTWEKLFF. In nucleotides, the CDR3 is TGTGCCAGCAGCCTTTCAACTTGGGAAAAACTGTTTTTT.

This chain links TRBV7-2 with TRBJ2-7; TRBD2 aligns across 7 bases. Unmatched junction bases numbered 3, after V lost 4 bases and J lost 6 bases. Germline assignment: CDR1 SGHTA and CDR2 FQGNSA. The CDR3 runs to 12 residues. CDR3: CASSSGLGEQYF. DNA for the CDR3: TGTGCCAGCAGCTCCGGACTAGGCGAGCAGTACTTC.

The chain has TRBV5-1 and TRBJ1-4, with TRBD1 identical over 11 bases. Germline V gene sequence: CDR1 SGHRS, CDR2 YFSETQ. The CDR3 is 14 amino acids. Trimming removed 4 bases from V and 8 bases from J; junction bases left unmatched: 4. The CDR3 is CASSTWTGGEKLFF. CDR3 nucleotide sequence: TGCGCCAGCAGCACCTGGACAGGGGGCGAAAAACTGTTTTTT.

This chain links TRBV29-1 with TRBJ1-5, with D possibly matching TRBD1 (5 bases). The CDR3 runs to 14 residues. Looked up from germline, CDR1 is SQVTM and CDR2 is ANQGSEA. The V end was cut by 4 bases, the J end by 2 bases, with 12 bases between. CDR3 sequence reads: CSVGGVGGNQPQHF. For the CDR3, the DNA is TGCAGCGTTGGGGGGGTTGGTGGCAATCAGCCCCAGCATTTT.

In nucleotides, the CDR3 is TGTGCCAGCAGAGGACTAGCGGGAAGGGCCACAGATACGCAGTATTTT. Protein sequence: CASRGLAGRATDTQYF. The V call is TRBV28, the J call TRBJ2-3; 12 bases fit TRBD2. Trimming removed 6 bases from V and 2 bases from J; junction bases left unmatched: 6. In germline, CDR1 is MDHEN, CDR2 SYDVKM. The CDR3 extends over 16 amino acids.

The chain combines TRBV5-1 with TRBJ2-1; possible D gene TRBD1, 5 bases. Germline-derived CDR1 and CDR2 are SGHRS and YFSETQ. This CDR3 comprises 16 residues. The ends were cut back, 4 bases at V and 2 bases at J, with 16 bases in the middle. CDR3 sequence: CASSPPGRGTYNEQFF. CDR3 DNA: TGCGCCAGCAGCCCCCCCGGAAGGGGCACCTACAATGAGCAGTTCTTC.

The chain uses TRBV19 and TRBJ2-3; tentatively, D is TRBD1 (6 bases). The germline V gene has CDR1 LNHDA and CDR2 SQIVND (reference sequence). Deletions cut 4 bases from V and 2 bases from J, with 10 bases between. The CDR3 sequence is 14 residues long. DNA for the CDR3: TGTGCCAGTAGTAACGGACAGTACACAGATACGCAGTATTTT. Its protein is CASSNGQYTDTQYF.

This clone occurred a few times. The gene calls are TRBV5-1 and TRBJ2-3; 10 bases map to TRBD2. V was clipped by 0 bases and J by 3 bases; unmatched bases: 4. The CDR3 loop spans 16 amino acids. The germline gives CDR1 SGHRS, CDR2 YFSETQ. This CDR3 reads CASSLASGRVTDTQYF. The CDR3 DNA is TGCGCCAGCAGCTTGGCCAGCGGGAGGGTGACAGATACGCAGTATTTT.

This clone ranks as medium-sized. The rearrangement uses TRBV6-2 or TRBV6-3 and TRBJ2-3, with D tentatively TRBD1 (5 bases). V dropped 6 bases and J dropped 6 bases, with 7 bases sitting between them. The CDR3 has 11 amino acids. Germline V gene lookup returns CDR1 MNHEY and CDR2 SVGEGT. The CDR3 sequence: CASSTGDTQYF. CDR3 bases: TGTGCCAGCAGCACAGGTGATACGCAGTATTTT.